Shown below are 27 T cell receptor beta chains from a single sample sequenced in a study of shared clonotypes between healthy human individuals. This table comes from immunoSEQ multiplex PCR, and its TCRdb copy is limited to in-frame clones, with some not included. The sample carries about a million clones, more than 75% recorded once. The sequenced sample was memory CD4+ T cells sorted from blood. Subset reported: CD45RA-negative fraction. Receptor source: a man aged 18 to 29 in good health.

The chain has TRBV2 and TRBJ1-4; possibly TRBD1 for D (6 bases). This CDR3 is 15 amino acids long. Per germline, CDR1 SNHLY and CDR2 FYNNEI. V lost 11 bases and J 3 bases, leaving 19 bases between the germline ends. CDR3 nucleotide sequence: TGTGCCTGCGGACAGTTTGGGACCCCTAATGAAAAACTGTTTTTT. Amino acids: CACGQFGTPNEKLFF.

CDR3 sequence (DNA): TGCGCCAGCAGCTTGGGCCGTGAGAGGCGAGCTAACTATGGCTACACCTTC. Protein product: CASSLGRERRANYGYTF. This chain joins TRBV5-1 and TRBJ1-2, with D unclear. This CDR3 contains 17 residues. CDR1 and CDR2 (germline): SGHRS, YFSETQ. V lost 0 bases to trimming and J lost 0 bases, with 15 bases between them.

The chain couples TRBV14 to TRBJ2-1, with D tentatively TRBD1 or TRBD2 (5 bases each). The germline gives CDR1 SGHDN, CDR2 FVKESK. This CDR3 has 22 amino acids. V was trimmed by 0 bases and J by 0 bases, leaving 27 bases between them. CDR3 amino acids: CASSQESGEGSRGYSSYNEQFF. CDR3 bases: TGTGCCAGCAGCCAAGAAAGTGGTGAGGGGTCGAGGGGTTATAGCTCCTACAATGAGCAGTTCTTC.

This rearrangement joins TRBV28 to TRBJ1-6; D gene unclear. Germline assignment: CDR1 MDHEN and CDR2 SYDVKM. The CDR3 is made up of 14 amino acids. Trimming cost V 4 bases and J 5 bases, with 9 bases left between them. CDR3 amino acids: CASSSGRNNSPLHF. The CDR3 coding sequence is TGTGCCAGCAGTTCCGGGCGAAATAATTCACCCCTCCACTTT.

The chain recombines TRBV6-6 with TRBJ1-5; D gene uncertain. The CDR3 sequence is 15 residues long. Germline CDR1 MNHNY, CDR2 SVGAGI (reference sequence). V lost 8 bases and J lost 0, with 14 bases in between. The CDR3 sequence: CASSGLSGSNQPQHF. CDR3 coding DNA: TGTGCCAGCTCAGGATTGTCAGGTAGCAATCAGCCCCAGCATTTT.

The chain combines TRBV7-2 with TRBJ2-3, with 10 bases aligning to TRBD2. From germline, CDR1 is SGHTA and CDR2 FQGNSA. The CDR3 is 16 amino acids. V shed 6 bases, J shed 4 bases, and the junction held 10 bases outside the gene matches. The CDR3 sequence is CASRPALAGGADTQYF. The CDR3 DNA is TGTGCCAGCAGGCCCGCGTTAGCGGGAGGCGCAGATACGCAGTATTTT.

CDR3 DNA: TGCGCCAGCAGCCTGACTAGCGGGAGAGGGAAATTAGAGACCCAGTACTTC. Residues: CASSLTSGRGKLETQYF. The chain uses TRBV10-2 and TRBJ2-5; 12 bases fit TRBD2. CDR3 length: 17 amino acids. Germline V CDR1 and CDR2: WSHSY, SAAADI. With V trimmed by 6 bases and J by 4 bases, 12 bases remained unmatched.

In this sample, this clone turned up many times. This chain joins TRBV5-4 and TRBJ2-3; D possibly corresponds to TRBD1 (6 bases). CDR1 is SGHNT and CDR2 is YYREEE in the germline V gene (reference sequence). The CDR3 is made up of 15 amino acids. V gave up 1 base and J gave up 2 bases, with 11 bases separating them. For the CDR3, the DNA is TGTGCCAGCAGCTTGCGAGGGGGTTACACAGATACGCAGTATTTT. Its protein product is CASSLRGGYTDTQYF.

The rearrangement uses TRBV11-3 and TRBJ2-7, with 8 bases aligning to TRBD1. CDR1 SGHNT and CDR2 YENEEA come from the germline V gene. The CDR3 extends over 13 amino acids. V trimming: 11 bases; J trimming: 5 bases; junction bases outside the gene matches: 11. Written as DNA, the CDR3 is TGTGCCTGCTCGACAGGGGAATTCGACGAGCAGTACTTC. This translates into CACSTGEFDEQYF. Full variable domain (outside the CDR3, taken from reference TRBV11-3 and TRBJ2-7): EAGVVQSPRYKIIEKKQPVAFWCNPISGHNTLYWYLQNLGQGPELLIRYENEEAVDDSQLPKDRFSAERLKGVDSTLKIQPAELGDSAVYLCACSTGEFDEQYFGPGTRLTVT.

Of note for this clone: Since a much larger clone is just one base distant, this may be a read error. The rearrangement joins TRBV5-6 to TRBJ1-1; 11 bases line up with TRBD1. Germline V gives CDR1 SGHDT, CDR2 YYEEEE. V trimming: 3 bases; J trimming: 2 bases; junction bases outside the gene matches: 0. The CDR3 totals 14 residues. CDR3 region: CASSWTGGNTEAFF. The CDR3 DNA follows: TGTGCCAGCAGCTGGACAGGGGGCAACACTGAAGCTTTCTTT.

As DNA, the CDR3 is TGTGCCAGTAGCCCCGGTGAGGGCAGGAAGAATGAAAAACTGTTTTTT. This sequence encodes CASSPGEGRKNEKLFF. The chain joins TRBV19 to TRBJ1-4; D not resolved. The V and J ends lost 6 bases and 5 bases respectively, with 19 bases between them. CDR1 LNHDA and CDR2 SQIVND come from the germline V gene (reference sequence). The length of the CDR3 is 16 residues. The entire variable domain, with the rest obtained from reference TRBV19 and TRBJ1-4, is as follows: DGGITQSPKYLFRKEGQNVTLSCEQNLNHDAMYWYRQDPGQGLRLIYYSQIVNDFQKGDIAEGYSVSREKKESFPLTVTSAQKNPTAFYLCASSPGEGRKNEKLFFGSGTQLSVL.

CDR3 region: CASEGSSNSPLHF. CDR3 sequence (DNA): TGTGCCAGCGAAGGTTCTAGTAATTCACCCCTCCACTTT. The chain employs TRBV5-6 and TRBJ1-6; no definite D call. The CDR3 is 13 amino acids. V was shortened by 7 bases and J by 6 bases, with 11 bases between the two germline ends. Germline CDR1 and CDR2: SGHDT and YYEEEE.

The chain carries TRBV6-5 and TRBJ1-6; TRBD1 agrees at 9 bases. Per the germline V gene, CDR1 is MNHEY and CDR2 is SVGAGI. Germline trimming cut 7 bases from V and 8 bases from J; bases unmatched to any gene: 6. The length of the CDR3 is 14 residues. The DNA of the CDR3 is TGTGCCAGCACTTGGACAGGGGAATATTCACCCCTCCACTTT. Protein sequence: CASTWTGEYSPLHF.

The chain employs TRBV2 and TRBJ2-5; tentative D call: TRBD1 (7 bases). Germline assignment: CDR1 SNHLY and CDR2 FYNNEI. The V end lost 7 bases, the J end lost 5 bases, and 17 bases lay between the germline ends. CDR3 length: 14 residues. CDR3: CASNPQGGRETQYF. Written as DNA, the CDR3 is TGTGCCAGCAATCCGCAGGGGGGACGGGAGACCCAGTACTTC.

This clone appeared once. The V gene is TRBV19, the J gene TRBJ2-2; a possible D gene is TRBD2 (7 bases). Germline CDR1 and CDR2: LNHDA and SQIVND (reference sequence). The V end was cut by 7 bases, the J end by 8 bases, with 17 bases between. CDR3 length: 14 residues. For the CDR3, the DNA is TGTGCCAGTAACGCCCGGGGGGCAGAAGGGGAGCTGTTTTTT. It specifies CASNARGAEGELFF.

The chain is built from TRBV19 and TRBJ1-5, with 7 bases matching TRBD1. This CDR3 region has 13 residues. The V gene end was trimmed by 7 bases and the J gene end by 7 bases; junction bases not matched to a gene: 7. Germline CDR1 is LNHDA and CDR2 is SQIVND (reference sequence). CDR3: CASKGATGQPQHF. Written as DNA, the CDR3 is TGTGCCAGTAAGGGGGCAACAGGCCAGCCCCAGCATTTT. Full variable domain (missing parts from reference TRBV19 and TRBJ1-5): DGGITQSPKYLFRKEGQNVTLSCEQNLNHDAMYWYRQDPGQGLRLIYYSQIVNDFQKGDIAEGYSVSREKKESFPLTVTSAQKNPTAFYLCASKGATGQPQHFGDGTRLSIL.

This chain connects TRBV10-3 to TRBJ1-1, with D possibly matching TRBD1 (5 bases). Trimming removed 2 bases from V and 8 bases from J, with 9 bases in between. Germline CDR1 reads ENHRY; CDR2 reads SYGVKD. The CDR3 runs 12 residues. Here the CDR3 reads CAISEGTAEAFF. Here the CDR3 DNA reads TGTGCCATCAGTGAGGGGACTGCAGAAGCTTTCTTT.

This clone was seen only once. The chain is built from TRBV19 and TRBJ2-6; D is undetermined. Trimming left V 1 base short and J 0 bases short, with 7 bases between. This CDR3 is built from 16 residues. The germline V gene has CDR1 LNHDA and CDR2 SQIVND (reference sequence). DNA of the CDR3: TGTGCCAGTAGTATAGCGAAGACCTCTGGGGCCAACGTCCTGACTTTC. Its protein product is CASSIAKTSGANVLTF.

The V call is TRBV7-2, the J call TRBJ2-3, with 7 nucleotides matching TRBD2. Germline V gene sequence: CDR1 SGHTA, CDR2 FQGNSA. The CDR3 is 15 residues long. Germline trimming cut 3 bases from V and 4 bases from J; bases unmatched to any gene: 7. Here the CDR3 reads CASSLGSGVPDTQYF. CDR3 bases: TGTGCCAGCAGCTTGGGAAGCGGGGTGCCAGATACGCAGTATTTT.

This clone has only a few counts. CDR3 region: CASSHGTAYTEAFF. In nucleotides, the CDR3 is TGTGCCAGCAGCCATGGGACAGCTTACACTGAAGCTTTCTTT. The J gene is TRBJ1-1, the V gene TRBV5-8; the match to TRBD1 covers 7 bases. The CDR3 covers 14 residues. The germline V gene encodes CDR1 SGHTS and CDR2 YDEGEE. Trimming at V came to 4 bases and at J to 3 bases, leaving 6 bases not matched to a gene.

The rearrangement links TRBV6-1 to TRBJ1-2, with unresolved D. This CDR3 contains 17 residues. CDR1 is MNHNS, CDR2 SASEGT, per germline. V shed 0 bases and J shed 0 bases, with 14 bases lying between them. DNA for the CDR3: TGTGCCAGCAGTGAAGCTGACACCTCACTCCCTAACTATGGCTACACCTTC. It codes for CASSEADTSLPNYGYTF.

The chain employs TRBV9 and TRBJ2-2; D is perhaps TRBD2 (5 bases). Germline assignment: CDR1 SGDLS and CDR2 YYNGEE. With 0 bases removed from V and 4 bases from J, the gap between germline ends came to 13 bases. The CDR3 length is 16 residues. In DNA form, the CDR3 reads TGTGCCAGCAGCGTAGATCCGGGGTGGAGCACCGGGGAGCTGTTTTTT. Translation: CASSVDPGWSTGELFF.

The rearrangement uses TRBV6-5 and TRBJ1-2, with a tentative D call TRBD1 (5 bases). Trimming pared 0 bases from V and 4 bases from J, leaving 12 bases between. This CDR3 contains 15 residues. Germline assignment: CDR1 MNHEY and CDR2 SVGAGI. This CDR3 is CASSYSMTASYGYTF. For the CDR3, the DNA is TGTGCCAGCAGTTACTCAATGACAGCCAGCTATGGCTACACCTTC.

The chain uses TRBV7-2 and TRBJ2-2, with 8 bases matching TRBD1. The junction had 10 bases not matched to a gene; V was cut back by 5 bases and J by 5 bases. The CDR3 contains 16 residues. Germline V gene sequence: CDR1 SGHTA, CDR2 FQGNSA. This CDR3 is CASSPRADRETGELFF. DNA for the CDR3: TGTGCCAGCAGCCCCCGGGCGGACAGGGAAACCGGGGAGCTGTTTTTT.

This clone was picked up many times. This sample includes further DNA sequences coding for the same CDR3. J is TRBJ1-2 and V is TRBV5-1; D is ambiguous. This CDR3 is built from 14 residues. Trimming shortened V by 0 bases and J by 4 bases, and 10 bases separated the two germline ends. The germline V gene encodes CDR1 SGHRS and CDR2 YFSETQ. CDR3 in amino acids: CASSLEAGTYGYTF. Here the CDR3 DNA reads TGCGCCAGCAGCTTGGAAGCGGGTACCTATGGCTACACCTTC.

The V and J genes are TRBV18 and TRBJ2-7; 8 bases are shared with TRBD2. The CDR3 has 14 residues. Germline values: CDR1 KGHSH, CDR2 LQKENI. V was clipped by 6 bases and J by 6 bases; unmatched bases: 10. CDR3 sequence: CASSHLQRESEQYF. CDR3 nucleotide sequence: TGTGCCAGCTCGCACCTTCAGCGGGAGTCCGAGCAGTACTTC.

Worth noting for this clone: At the DNA level, this CDR3 is encoded by other sequences in the same sample as well. The chain recombines TRBV30 with TRBJ1-1; D is perhaps TRBD1 (5 bases). The CDR3 is 13 amino acids. CDR1 is GTSNPN, CDR2 SVGIG, per germline (reference sequence). The V end lost 2 bases, the J end lost 6 bases, and 13 bases lay between the germline ends. CDR3 region: CAWSSTGTPEAFF. CDR3 DNA: TGTGCCTGGAGTTCTACCGGGACCCCTGAAGCTTTCTTT. The entire variable domain, with the rest obtained from reference TRBV30 and TRBJ1-1, is as follows: SQTIHQWPATLVQPVGSPLSLECTVEGTSNPNLYWYRQAAGRGLQLLFYSVGIGQISSEVPQNLSASRPQDRQFILSSKKLLLSDSGFYLCAWSSTGTPEAFFGQGTRLTVV.